Each of the 13 T cell receptor beta chains below was sequenced from the same sample in a study of cytomegalovirus exposure and HLA in healthy donors. The study ran its PCR with 60 Vbeta and 13 Jbeta primers. The assay was immunoSEQ multiplex PCR, and TCRdb's table has in-frame clones only and misses some. The sample yields 140,000 or so clones, approximately 80% seen once. Sequencing was done on a sample of PBMCs. Source of these receptors: a man aged 35 to 55 in good health and CMV-seronegative.

The V call is TRBV11-3, the J call TRBJ2-3, with TRBD2 matching over 7 bases. In germline, CDR1 is SGHNT, CDR2 YENEEA. V was pared by 8 bases and J by 5 bases, with 13 bases of the junction left unmatched. The CDR3 is 15 amino acids. CDR3 amino acids: CASAPGSGAGDTQYF. The CDR3 DNA sequence: TGTGCCAGCGCCCCGGGAAGCGGGGCCGGAGATACGCAGTATTTT. The full variable domain, with the rest looked up from reference TRBV11-3 and TRBJ2-3, is EAGVVQSPRYKIIEKKQPVAFWCNPISGHNTLYWYLQNLGQGPELLIRYENEEAVDDSQLPKDRFSAERLKGVDSTLKIQPAELGDSAVYLCASAPGSGAGDTQYFGPGTRLTVL.

The V gene is TRBV5-1, the J gene TRBJ1-6, with D perhaps matching TRBD1 (6 bases). Germline V gene lookup returns CDR1 SGHRS and CDR2 YFSETQ. The CDR3 covers 16 residues. Trimming cost V 0 bases and J 5 bases, with 12 bases left between them. CDR3 in amino acids: CASSLGRGADNSPLHF. As DNA, the CDR3 is TGCGCCAGCAGCTTGGGACGGGGGGCGGATAATTCACCCCTCCACTTT.

V usage is TRBV28 and J usage is TRBJ1-1; tentative D call: TRBD1 (6 bases). Germline lookup yields CDR1 MDHEN and CDR2 SYDVKM. The CDR3 covers 14 residues. Trimming removed 5 bases at V and 1 base at J, with 11 bases between. CDR3 DNA sequence: TGTGCCAGCAGTCTCTCGACAGGGAACACTGAAGCTTTCTTT. This translates into CASSLSTGNTEAFF.

The rearrangement links TRBV28 to TRBJ2-7; 7 nucleotides line up with TRBD1. The germline V gene has CDR1 MDHEN and CDR2 SYDVKM. The CDR3 is 14 amino acids. Germline trimming cut 8 bases from V and 2 bases from J; bases unmatched to any gene: 9. CDR3 protein: CASQLRGPAYEQYF. The CDR3 region has the DNA TGTGCCAGCCAACTGAGGGGGCCAGCCTACGAGCAGTACTTC.

The V gene is TRBV30, the J gene TRBJ2-3, with 9 bases aligning to TRBD1. The CDR3 extends over 15 amino acids. Germline trimming cut 1 base from V and 3 bases from J; bases unmatched to any gene: 5. The germline CDR1 and CDR2 sequences are GTSNPN and SVGIG (reference sequence). In DNA form, the CDR3 reads TGTGCCTGGAGTGCCGGACAGGGGCCTACAGATACGCAGTATTTT. Translation: CAWSAGQGPTDTQYF.

This sequence joins TRBV29-1 and TRBJ2-7; possible D gene TRBD1, 6 bases. The V end was cut by 4 bases, the J end by 7 bases, with 17 bases between. The CDR3 contains 13 residues. CDR1 is SQVTM and CDR2 is ANQGSEA in the germline V gene. CDR3 sequence (DNA): TGCAGCGTTGTATTGATACAGGGCGGAGAGCAGTACTTC. This codes for CSVVLIQGGEQYF.

This chain connects TRBV11-3 to TRBJ2-3; TRBD2 aligns across 11 bases. Looked up from germline, CDR1 is SGHNT and CDR2 is YENEEA. The CDR3 is 17 amino acids. J gave up 1 base and V 4 bases, and 7 bases lay outside the gene matches. The CDR3 here is CASSSSVTSGGTDTQYF. CDR3 bases: TGTGCCAGCAGCTCGTCGGTGACTAGCGGGGGCACAGATACGCAGTATTTT.

V gene TRBV19 combines with J gene TRBJ2-7, with a possible D match to TRBD1 (6 bases). The germline V gene has CDR1 LNHDA and CDR2 SQIVND (reference sequence). V lost 5 bases and J 1 base, leaving 15 bases between the germline ends. This CDR3 has 15 residues. Here the CDR3 DNA reads TGTGCCAGTAGTGCTGGGACACCATATTCCTACGAGCAGTACTTC. Translating it yields CASSAGTPYSYEQYF.

V and J are TRBV5-4 and TRBJ2-7, with D tentatively TRBD2 (6 bases). CDR3 length: 13 residues. V lost 4 bases and J 6 bases, leaving 14 bases between the germline ends. Germline V gives CDR1 SGHNT, CDR2 YYREEE (reference sequence). The CDR3 DNA reads TGTGCCAGCAGCCCGGACTACTTGGGCGAGCAGTACTTC. Its translation: CASSPDYLGEQYF.

The V and J genes are TRBV6-5 and TRBJ2-3, with no clear D. Germline V gene sequence: CDR1 MNHEY, CDR2 SVGAGI. The CDR3 extends over 13 amino acids. V lost 6 bases, J lost 2 bases, and 9 bases lay in between. CDR3 loop: CASSPPLTDTQYF. CDR3 DNA sequence: TGTGCCAGCAGCCCCCCCCTCACAGATACGCAGTATTTT.

The J gene is TRBJ2-3, the V gene TRBV27; D gene unclear. CDR3 size: 12 residues. Germline CDR1 and CDR2: MNHEY and SMNVEV (reference sequence). V lost 5 bases and J lost 6, with 9 bases in between. CDR3 in DNA: TGTGCCAGCAGTCGCCTGAGGGATACGCAGTATTTT. It translates to CASSRLRDTQYF.

The rearrangement links TRBV4-3 to TRBJ1-5; 7 nucleotides align to TRBD1. Germline assignment: CDR1 LGHNA and CDR2 YSLEER. This CDR3 contains 16 residues. Trimming cost V 3 bases and J 6 bases; bases outside gene matches: 11. The DNA of the CDR3 is TGCGCCAGCAGCCAGGGAACAGGGGAGTGGGGTCAGCCCCAGCATTTT. It translates to CASSQGTGEWGQPQHF.

The chain carries TRBV6-4 and TRBJ2-7; D may be TRBD2 (5 bases). CDR1 and CDR2 (germline): MRHNA, SNTAGT. The CDR3 spans 13 residues. Deletions cut 0 bases from V and 6 bases from J, with 9 bases between. The CDR3 spells CASSDSKGSEQYF. CDR3 coding DNA: TGTGCCAGCAGTGACTCAAAAGGGAGCGAGCAGTACTTC.